This TCR beta chain emerged from a study of PD-1 blockade in classical Hodgkin lymphoma (dated by TCRdb to 2020 to 2022). Study-level background: Nivolumab dosing was 3 mg/kg intravenously every 2 weeks, continuing until either disease progression or unacceptable toxicity. To define a peripheral blood immune signature of response to PD-1 blockade in classical Hodgkin lymphoma, the study combined TCR beta sequencing with CyTOF. Study-level results and caveats: Trial patients with a complete response had baseline diversity similar to that of newly diagnosed patients, while partial responders and progressors had significantly lower diversity. Lower diversity was seen in patients whose nivolumab began less than 1 year after ASCT, and these patients were left out of later analyses so that immune reconstitution would not confound the results. Baseline TCR diversity was reported to be lower in newly diagnosed patients than in healthy donors, and even lower in relapsed/refractory patients. The study was limited to a single clinical trial cohort, and causes of repertoire differences, possibly disease activity or prior therapy, remained undefined. CD4+ but not CD8+ TCR diversity rose significantly by C4D1 (p=0.0027 vs p=0.16), most apparent in complete responders (p=0.02).

According to the study, the label for this sample's time point signals: cycle 2 day 1 (C2D1) of nivolumab. Every trial patient had relapsed following autologous stem cell transplantation, and prior brentuximab vedotin exposure was what differed among cohorts A, B and C. A total of under 70 patients with relapsed/refractory classical Hodgkin lymphoma made up the trial cohort, and each patient's best overall response was complete response, partial response or progressive disease. In the multi-cohort phase II CheckMate 205 trial, trial patients received single-agent nivolumab. Best overall response was determined by an independent review committee according to the 2007 International Working Group response criteria. PBMCs from the trial were collected at three points: immediately before nivolumab initiation (C1D1), and during therapy at cycle 2 day 1 and cycle 4 day 1. After peripheral blood was drawn into 8 mL Vacutainer Cell Preparation Tubes, PBMCs were isolated by centrifugation and then cryopreserved.

As to this clone: Which antigen it targets is not known. The record has no base qualities; no much larger clone is one base away.

The Qiagen DNeasy kit was used to extract genomic DNA from unsorted PBMCs and from the negatively selected CD4+ and CD8+ fractions. Using primers that anneal to V and J segments, immunoSEQ multiplex PCR amplified the TCR beta CDR3 regions. A synthetic immune receptor repertoire was used to minimize amplification bias, and any residual bias was removed computationally once sequencing was done. Concerning the study's data processing: Custom Python scripts were used to quantify repertoire diversity as the Shannon entropy index. The unsorted, CD4+ and CD8+ repertoires were each analyzed separately, with the exception of combined analyses, where CD4+ and CD8+ sequences were merged in silico. A clone was considered expanded if an increase in frequency of at least 2-fold after treatment relative to C1D1 was found, and a pseudocount of 0.5 was applied to clones undetected at baseline. Clones with 0 or 1 copy at C1D1 were defined as singleton clones, while clones with 2 or more copies were defined as non-singleton clones. By matching protein sequences in sorted samples from the same patient, clones expanded in unsorted samples were annotated as CD4+, CD8+ or unknown. Wilcoxon tests on paired samples were used to test changes in diversity from C1D1 to C4D1. In its TCRdb copy, this immuneACCESS table keeps in-frame sequences only and misses some clones. Where compared with another copy, unresolved V genes explain less than half of these, and the others have no known cause. Clonal size and the V and J genes are those of that table, whereas D and trimming came from the DNA. The sample contains more than 50,000 clones, 60% to 80% of them found a single time. About 9.1% of the sample belongs to the ten largest clones.

The germline V gene (reference sequence) gives CDR1 as SGHNT and CDR2 as YYREEE. From V the trimming removes 4 bases and from J it removes 4 bases, while the gene matches leave 2 bases of the junction unaccounted for. The CDR3 numbers 14 residues from cysteine through phenylalanine. The sequence is cut down to CDR3 DNA, 42 bases in frame from base 1. The specimen was peripheral blood mononuclear cells (PBMCs), collected before the second cycle of nivolumab. This chain joins TRBV5-4 to TRBJ2-1; TRBD1 fits 10 bases in the junction. The sequence came from a human donor with classical Hodgkin lymphoma. The nucleotides are TGTGCCAGCAGCCCGGACAGGGGGTACAATGAGCAGTTCTTC. This translates into CASSPDRGYNEQFF.